A selection of T cell receptor beta chains follows, all from one sample in a study of CD8 T cells in ankylosing spondylitis. TCRdb re-called the 5' RACE reads through MiXCR, storing one row per CDR3 protein. The repertoire has a few hundred thousand distinct CDR3 sequences, about a fifth of them found once; the top ten carry roughly a sixth. Input material: blood, either unsorted or a sorted T cell fraction (not recorded which). The receptors derive from a male donor with ankylosing spondylitis. Each CDR3 is given with its conserved first and last residue. The order of the fields is J gene, V gene, CDR3 length, D gene, clone size, CDR3 DNA, CDR3 protein. D genes are given only for firm matches. Not every row has a clone size; where given, it reads once, few, many or a size class.

j_call: TRBJ2-2; v_call: TRBV28; cdr3_length: 17; d_call: TRBD2; clone_size: -; cdr3_nt: TGTGCCAGCAGCCAAACTAGCGGGAGTCCTTTGACCGGGGAGCTGTTTTTT; cdr3_aa: CASSQTSGSPLTGELFF
j_call: TRBJ2-4; v_call: TRBV12-3/TRBV12-4; cdr3_length: 12; d_call: -; clone_size: few; cdr3_nt: TGTGCCAGCAGCCCTACAGGGAACATTCAGTACTTC; cdr3_aa: CASSPTGNIQYF
j_call: TRBJ1-6; v_call: TRBV28; cdr3_length: 14; d_call: TRBD1; clone_size: -; cdr3_nt: TGTGCCAGCAGGTTGACAGGGGCGGAATCACCCCTCCACTTT; cdr3_aa: CASRLTGAESPLHF
j_call: TRBJ2-1; v_call: TRBV20-1; cdr3_length: 14; d_call: TRBD2; clone_size: -; cdr3_nt: TGCAGTGCCCCTACTAGCGGAGCCTACAATGAGCAGTTCTTC; cdr3_aa: CSAPTSGAYNEQFF
j_call: TRBJ2-2; v_call: TRBV5-1; cdr3_length: 16; d_call: TRBD1; clone_size: few; cdr3_nt: TGCGCCAGCAGCTTGGAGGGACAGGGGAACACCGGGGAGCTGTTTTTT; cdr3_aa: CASSLEGQGNTGELFF
j_call: TRBJ2-5; v_call: TRBV24-1; cdr3_length: 15; d_call: -; clone_size: few; cdr3_nt: TGTGCCACCAGTGATTGGCGAGATTTCGAAGAGACCCAGTACTTC; cdr3_aa: CATSDWRDFEETQYF
j_call: TRBJ1-2; v_call: TRBV5-1; cdr3_length: 15; d_call: -; clone_size: many; cdr3_nt: TGCGCCAGCAGCTTGGTCCCCGGTGGATTCTATGGCTACACCTTC; cdr3_aa: CASSLVPGGFYGYTF
j_call: TRBJ2-7; v_call: TRBV21-1; cdr3_length: 12; d_call: -; clone_size: few; cdr3_nt: TGTGCCAGCAGCAAAGCCGTCTACGAGCAGTACTTC; cdr3_aa: CASSKAVYEQYF
j_call: TRBJ1-6; v_call: TRBV4-3; cdr3_length: 15; d_call: -; clone_size: -; cdr3_nt: TGCGCCAGCAGCCAGGGGACCTCCTCTATAAGACCCCTCCACTTT; cdr3_aa: CASSQGTSSIRPLHF
j_call: TRBJ2-7; v_call: TRBV27; cdr3_length: 16; d_call: TRBD1; clone_size: few; cdr3_nt: TGTGCCAGCACCTCCATTCCGGGACAGGGTATTAACGAGCAGTACTTC; cdr3_aa: CASTSIPGQGINEQYF
j_call: TRBJ2-1; v_call: TRBV3-1; cdr3_length: 15; d_call: -; clone_size: -; cdr3_nt: TGTGCCAGCAGCCAAGCGCCGACTAGTTGGGATGAGCAGTTCTTC; cdr3_aa: CASSQAPTSWDEQFF
j_call: TRBJ1-2; v_call: TRBV12-3/TRBV12-4; cdr3_length: 13; d_call: -; clone_size: few; cdr3_nt: TGTGCCAGCACCGGCCTGTACGTCCGTGGCTACACCTTC; cdr3_aa: CASTGLYVRGYTF
j_call: TRBJ2-7; v_call: TRBV7-3; cdr3_length: 21; d_call: -; clone_size: -; cdr3_nt: TGTGCCAGCAGCTTAACGATGCCGGGACAGATACCGGGACTAGAGACCTACGAGCAGTACTTC; cdr3_aa: CASSLTMPGQIPGLETYEQYF
j_call: TRBJ2-1; v_call: TRBV10-3; cdr3_length: 14; d_call: -; clone_size: -; cdr3_nt: TGTGCCATCAGTGAAGGATACCAGTCCTATGAGCAGTTCTTC; cdr3_aa: CAISEGYQSYEQFF
j_call: TRBJ2-1; v_call: TRBV12-5; cdr3_length: 14; d_call: -; clone_size: few; cdr3_nt: TGTGCTAGTGGTCCCAGAGGGGTGGACAATGAGCAGTTCTTC; cdr3_aa: CASGPRGVDNEQFF
j_call: TRBJ2-1; v_call: TRBV30; cdr3_length: 11; d_call: -; clone_size: -; cdr3_nt: TGTGCCTGGTCGTCCTTCGAAGAGCAGTTCTTC; cdr3_aa: CAWSSFEEQFF
j_call: TRBJ2-7; v_call: TRBV12-3/TRBV12-4; cdr3_length: 14; d_call: -; clone_size: few; cdr3_nt: TGTGCCAGCAGCAAGCCTGCCTTTTCCTACGAGCAGTACTTC; cdr3_aa: CASSKPAFSYEQYF
j_call: TRBJ2-7; v_call: TRBV5-1; cdr3_length: 14; d_call: -; clone_size: few; cdr3_nt: TGCGCCAGCAGCTTGGAGGCACGGGCCTACGAGCAGTACTTC; cdr3_aa: CASSLEARAYEQYF
j_call: TRBJ2-2; v_call: TRBV6-1; cdr3_length: 13; d_call: -; clone_size: -; cdr3_nt: TGTGCCAGCAGCACCGGGACCACCGGGGAGCTGTTTTTT; cdr3_aa: CASSTGTTGELFF
j_call: TRBJ1-1; v_call: TRBV29-1; cdr3_length: 13; d_call: -; clone_size: few; cdr3_nt: TGCAGCGTTGAGTTACAGGGCCTACCTGAAGCTTTCTTT; cdr3_aa: CSVELQGLPEAFF
j_call: TRBJ1-5; v_call: TRBV4-1; cdr3_length: 17; d_call: -; clone_size: few; cdr3_nt: TGCGCCAGCAGCCAAGTGGCAGCCGGGGTCGGCAATCAGCCCCAGCATTTT; cdr3_aa: CASSQVAAGVGNQPQHF
j_call: TRBJ2-3; v_call: TRBV6-2/TRBV6-3; cdr3_length: 18; d_call: -; clone_size: -; cdr3_nt: TGTGCCAGCACCACACTGCCAGGACGAGGATCGAGCACAGATACGCAGTATTTT; cdr3_aa: CASTTLPGRGSSTDTQYF
j_call: TRBJ2-1; v_call: TRBV7-3; cdr3_length: 16; d_call: -; clone_size: few; cdr3_nt: TGTGCCAGCAGCGCCGGACCGCCTAGCTCCTACAATGAGCAGTTCTTC; cdr3_aa: CASSAGPPSSYNEQFF
j_call: TRBJ2-7; v_call: TRBV20-1; cdr3_length: 15; d_call: -; clone_size: few; cdr3_nt: TGCAGTGCCCAAGAGGGGGGTGGTCTGCTCAGCGAGCAGTACTTC; cdr3_aa: CSAQEGGGLLSEQYF
j_call: TRBJ2-5; v_call: TRBV7-2; cdr3_length: 13; d_call: -; clone_size: -; cdr3_nt: TGTGCCAGCAGCTTAGTCCATCAAGAGACCCAGTACTTC; cdr3_aa: CASSLVHQETQYF
j_call: TRBJ2-7; v_call: TRBV7-2; cdr3_length: 16; d_call: -; clone_size: -; cdr3_nt: TGTGCCAGCAGCTTAGTGGCCTCTGTGAGCTCCTACGAGCAGTACTTC; cdr3_aa: CASSLVASVSSYEQYF
j_call: TRBJ2-5; v_call: TRBV20-1; cdr3_length: 13; d_call: -; clone_size: -; cdr3_nt: TGCAGTGCCTACCGGCAAGGAGGGGAGACCCAGTACTTC; cdr3_aa: CSAYRQGGETQYF
j_call: TRBJ1-4; v_call: TRBV20-1; cdr3_length: 12; d_call: -; clone_size: few; cdr3_nt: TGCAGTGTGTCGCGGAATAATGAAAAACTGTTTTTT; cdr3_aa: CSVSRNNEKLFF
j_call: TRBJ1-1; v_call: TRBV12-3/TRBV12-4; cdr3_length: 16; d_call: -; clone_size: few; cdr3_nt: TGTGCCAGCAGCTTAAACGGGACTCCCGGGGGAACTGAAGCTTTCTTT; cdr3_aa: CASSLNGTPGGTEAFF
j_call: TRBJ2-7; v_call: TRBV5-4; cdr3_length: 15; d_call: -; clone_size: -; cdr3_nt: TGTGCCAGCAGCCCCGACCAAGGACAAAGCTACGAGCAGTACTTC; cdr3_aa: CASSPDQGQSYEQYF
j_call: TRBJ2-2; v_call: TRBV10-3; cdr3_length: 14; d_call: -; clone_size: few; cdr3_nt: TGTGCCATCAAAATGGGAGCGAACACCGGGGAGCTGTTTTTT; cdr3_aa: CAIKMGANTGELFF
j_call: TRBJ1-1; v_call: TRBV20-1; cdr3_length: 14; d_call: TRBD1; clone_size: -; cdr3_nt: TGCAGTGCTGGGGACAGGGTGTATTACACTGAAGCTTTCTTT; cdr3_aa: CSAGDRVYYTEAFF
j_call: TRBJ2-7; v_call: TRBV5-1; cdr3_length: 13; d_call: TRBD1; clone_size: few; cdr3_nt: TGCGCCAGCAGCCTCCGGGACAGGGAAGAGCAGTACTTC; cdr3_aa: CASSLRDREEQYF
j_call: TRBJ2-3; v_call: TRBV9; cdr3_length: 12; d_call: -; clone_size: -; cdr3_nt: TGTGCCAGCAGCGTAGAGTTAGATACGCAGTATTTT; cdr3_aa: CASSVELDTQYF
j_call: TRBJ2-5; v_call: TRBV11-2; cdr3_length: 16; d_call: -; clone_size: -; cdr3_nt: TGTGCCAGCAGCCTACTGGAGATTCGGGGCCAAGAGACCCAGTACTTC; cdr3_aa: CASSLLEIRGQETQYF
j_call: TRBJ2-5; v_call: TRBV18; cdr3_length: 15; d_call: -; clone_size: -; cdr3_nt: TGTGCCAGCTCACCATCGGGTGGAACTAGCGAGACCCAGTACTTC; cdr3_aa: CASSPSGGTSETQYF
j_call: TRBJ2-7; v_call: TRBV20-1; cdr3_length: 14; d_call: -; clone_size: -; cdr3_nt: TGCAGTGCAGCAGGAGACCTCTTAACCTACGAGCAGTACTTC; cdr3_aa: CSAAGDLLTYEQYF
j_call: TRBJ2-1; v_call: TRBV7-2; cdr3_length: 15; d_call: -; clone_size: few; cdr3_nt: TGTGCCAGCAGCTTTGGCCCCAGCTCCTACAATGAGCAGTTCTTC; cdr3_aa: CASSFGPSSYNEQFF
j_call: TRBJ2-2; v_call: TRBV10-3; cdr3_length: 12; d_call: -; clone_size: many; cdr3_nt: TGTGCCGCCATAGCTGCCGGCGGGGAGCTGTTTTTT; cdr3_aa: CAAIAAGGELFF
j_call: TRBJ1-3; v_call: TRBV28; cdr3_length: 12; d_call: -; clone_size: -; cdr3_nt: TGTGCCAGCACGTATGTAGGAAACACCATATATTTT; cdr3_aa: CASTYVGNTIYF
j_call: TRBJ1-1; v_call: TRBV5-1; cdr3_length: 16; d_call: -; clone_size: few; cdr3_nt: TGCGCCAGCAGCTTGGGGCTTGACAACCTGAACACTGAAGCTTTCTTT; cdr3_aa: CASSLGLDNLNTEAFF